The rows below give T cell receptor beta chains drawn from one sample of a study of human T cells and chemical hapten exposure. TCRdb processed the RACE reads anew with MiXCR; each CDR3 protein has one entry. The sample has some 93,000 distinct CDR3 sequences; just under 9% are singletons. Sequencing was performed on whole blood. The origin of the receptors is a female donor in good health. Some clones in this sample may be carry-over from other donors' samples. The CDR3 runs from the conserved cysteine through the conserved F or W. D genes are given only for firm matches. Some rows mark clone size as missing; the rest say once, few, many or name a class of expanded clone.

clone_size,j_call,v_call,d_call,cdr3_aa,cdr3_nt
many,TRBJ2-7,TRBV28,.,CASTRRGGEQYF,TGTGCCAGCACTCGCCGGGGCGGCGAGCAGTACTTC
few,TRBJ2-7,TRBV11-1,TRBD1,CASSSDYRGRSYEQYF,TGTGCCAGCAGCTCGGACTACAGGGGGCGGTCGTACGAGCAGTACTTC
few,TRBJ2-7,TRBV9,TRBD2,CASSEGGTSGTEQYF,TGTGCCAGCAGCGAGGGGGGGACTAGCGGGACCGAGCAGTACTTC
.,TRBJ1-5,TRBV9,.,CASSVEGGGQPQHF,TGTGCCAGCAGCGTAGAGGGGGGCGGTCAGCCCCAGCATTTT
.,TRBJ2-7,TRBV10-3,TRBD2,CAISGTSGGPYEQYF,TGTGCCATCAGTGGGACTAGCGGGGGACCCTACGAGCAGTACTTC
.,TRBJ2-6,TRBV28,.,CASQIAGGANVLTF,TGTGCCAGCCAGATCGCAGGAGGGGCCAACGTCCTGACTTTC
.,TRBJ1-2,TRBV5-1,.,CASSLGDTPKGGYTF,TGCGCCAGCAGCTTGGGGGACACCCCGAAGGGAGGCTACACCTTC
few,TRBJ1-2,TRBV4-3,.,CASSQDRSALNYGYTF,TGCGCCAGCAGCCAAGATCGGTCGGCGTTGAACTATGGCTACACCTTC
.,TRBJ2-1,TRBV6-2/TRBV6-3,.,CASSRRQEYNEQFF,TGTGCCAGCAGCCGGCGGCAGGAATACAATGAGCAGTTCTTC
.,TRBJ2-3,TRBV20-1,.,CSASGGPSTDTQYF,TGCAGTGCTAGCGGGGGGCCCAGCACAGATACGCAGTATTTT
few,TRBJ2-2,TRBV19,.,CASTDTGELFF,TGTGCCAGTACCGACACCGGGGAGCTGTTTTTT
.,TRBJ2-7,TRBV7-9,TRBD2,CASSPPWTSGAITYEQYF,TGTGCCAGCAGCCCACCCTGGACTAGCGGAGCTATCACCTACGAGCAGTACTTC
few,TRBJ2-7,TRBV30,.,CAWGTRPGEQYF,TGTGCCTGGGGAACTCGGCCGGGAGAGCAGTACTTC
.,TRBJ2-3,TRBV7-2,.,CASSLSPAGDTQYF,TGTGCCAGCAGCTTATCCCCTGCGGGAGATACGCAGTATTTT
many,TRBJ2-7,TRBV10-3,.,CAISEGAYEQYF,TGTGCCATCAGTGAGGGGGCTTACGAGCAGTACTTC
many,TRBJ1-6,TRBV10-2,.,CATREDSPLHF,TGCGCCACCCGGGAAGACTCACCCCTCCACTTT
.,TRBJ1-2,TRBV14,.,CASSQSEGHGYTF,TGTGCCAGCAGCCAAAGTGAGGGCCATGGCTACACCTTC
many,TRBJ2-7,TRBV9,.,CASSVGLGPHYEQYF,TGTGCCAGCAGCGTAGGCCTCGGGCCCCATTACGAGCAGTACTTC
.,TRBJ2-3,TRBV12-3/TRBV12-4,.,CASSLYGSVTDTQYF,TGTGCCAGCAGTTTATACGGGAGCGTAACAGATACGCAGTATTTT
few,TRBJ2-2,TRBV18,TRBD2,CASSPVTSGDPYRGGELFF,TGTGCCAGCTCACCAGTGACTAGCGGAGACCCCTATCGTGGCGGGGAGCTGTTTTTT
once,TRBJ2-7,TRBV6-2/TRBV6-3,.,CASSQKTGGGYEQYF,TGTGCCAGCAGTCAAAAGACAGGCGGGGGCTACGAGCAGTACTTC
.,TRBJ1-3,TRBV20-1,.,CSGAFSGNTIYF,TGCAGTGGAGCATTTTCTGGAAACACCATATATTTT
.,TRBJ1-3,TRBV11-2,TRBD1,CASRPPYQGASGNTIYF,TGTGCCAGCCGCCCCCCGTATCAGGGGGCGTCGGGAAACACCATATATTTT
.,TRBJ1-2,TRBV7-9,.,CASTPDSYGYTF,TGTGCCAGCACCCCGGACAGCTATGGCTACACCTTC
few,TRBJ2-7,TRBV28,.,CASSSSLYEQYF,TGTGCCAGCAGTTCGTCTCTGTACGAGCAGTACTTC
few,TRBJ1-6,TRBV10-3,TRBD1,CAISESGQGNSPLHF,TGTGCCATCAGTGAGTCGGGACAGGGTAATTCACCCCTCCACTTT
.,TRBJ2-1,TRBV5-1,TRBD2,CASSSASGTDSYNEQFF,TGCGCCAGCAGCTCGGCTAGCGGGACGGACTCCTACAATGAGCAGTTCTTC
few,TRBJ1-1,TRBV20-1,.,CSASKQGITEAFF,TGCAGTGCTTCCAAACAGGGAATCACTGAAGCTTTCTTT
few,TRBJ2-7,TRBV6-1,.,CASQAGSYEQYF,TGTGCCAGCCAGGCAGGGTCATACGAGCAGTACTTC
few,TRBJ2-5,TRBV6-2/TRBV6-3,.,CASSYVVTQYF,TGTGCCAGCAGTTATGTGGTGACCCAGTACTTC
.,TRBJ2-3,TRBV23-1,.,CASSPFSSGPHTDTQYF,TGCGCCAGCAGTCCGTTTAGTTCAGGGCCTCACACAGATACGCAGTATTTT
.,TRBJ2-1,TRBV5-5,TRBD2,CASSLGGGYNEQFF,TGTGCCAGCAGCTTGGGGGGAGGGTACAATGAGCAGTTCTTC
many,TRBJ1-5,TRBV6-2/TRBV6-3,.,CASSWDSNQPQHF,TGTGCCAGCAGTTGGGACAGCAATCAGCCCCAGCATTTT
few,TRBJ1-1,TRBV12-3/TRBV12-4,TRBD1,CASSPFDRALAEAFF,TGTGCCAGCAGTCCGTTCGACAGGGCCCTGGCTGAAGCTTTCTTT
many,TRBJ2-2,TRBV7-2,.,CASSLDLAPGELFF,TGTGCCAGCAGCCTAGACCTAGCCCCCGGGGAGCTGTTTTTT
many,TRBJ2-6,TRBV29-1,TRBD1,CSVEGIRGRGANVLTF,TGCAGCGTTGAAGGCATCAGGGGGCGTGGGGCCAACGTCCTGACTTTC
few,TRBJ2-7,TRBV20-1,.,CSARLVGGEQYF,TGCAGTGCGAGACTAGTGGGGGGCGAGCAGTACTTC